The clone carrying this TCR beta chain occurred a few times. These data belong to a study of blood T cell repertoires in COVID-19. At the level of the study: COVID-19 samples, acute and convalescent, were from the United States, Italy and Spain. Sources were T cells, B-cell-depleted T cells, or PBMCs; the material itself was cDNA or gDNA.

V lost 0 bases and J lost 4, with 13 bases in between. The CDR3 has 16 amino acids. From germline, CDR1 is MGHRA and CDR2 YSYEKL. In the original analysis: From reference gene primer amplification, estimates of nucleated cell counts were derived. The assay was immunoSEQ multiplex PCR, and TCRdb's table has in-frame clones only and misses some. V, J and clone size are those of that table, while D and trimming were read from the DNA. The sample carries some 100,000 clones, about 87% recorded once. The sequenced sample consisted of peripheral blood. The receptor was derived from a woman in her twenties or thirties with acute or convalescent COVID-19. The gene calls are TRBV4-1 and TRBJ1-5, with no clear D. This CDR3 is CASSQDITRANQPQHF. The CDR3 DNA reads as TGCGCCAGCAGCCAAGATATCACGAGGGCAAATCAGCCCCAGCATTTT.